This T cell receptor (beta chain) was observed in a study of T cells in women clearing cervical HPV infection (dated by TCRdb to 2017 to 2018). About the full investigation: The cases were under 30 women with histologically confirmed HPV16-related CIN3 or worse, and 2 of these cases were invasive cancers. Controls were 20 to 30 women whose single incident HPV16 infection cleared within 12 months without precancer or cancer developing. Blood from cases was collected at the visit at which the lesion was first identified, whereas blood from controls was collected once infection was no longer detected. For cases, the median interval between lesion detection and blood sampling was about 150 days, with an interquartile range of roughly 90 to 230 days. Since HLA typing was available for only a few women, HLA type could not be ruled out as a confounder. An exploratory proof-of-principle case-control study, nested within the Guanacaste HPV Natural History Study in Costa Rica, was conducted to compare TCR repertoires across cervical HPV16 outcomes. Cases were matched to controls by age within five years and by the year the sample was collected. Cases had a median age of about 34 years compared with more than 37 for controls, and baseline characteristics showed no significant differences between the groups. In the parent cohort, 10,000 to 11,000 women aged 18 or older were enrolled in Guanacaste, Costa Rica, during about 1992 to 1994 and then followed for under nine years. Quality controls consisted of five blinded duplicates per group, for a total of roughly 60 samples made up of roughly 50 participants and approximately 10 replicates. Results the study describes overall, beyond this receptor: Across sequencing depths, CIN3+ cases showed significantly higher TCR repertoire richness than controls, but evenness did not differ between the groups. Because T-cell numbers per sample were unknown, differences in richness could reflect varying T-cell content rather than repertoire biology. Lower TRBV6-7 relative abundance was observed in cases than in controls (roughly 0.12% versus 0.15%; Bonferroni P = 0.0008). Because of the cross-sectional design, the study could not determine whether the associations came before infection or resulted from infection, and neither effector/memory subsets nor HPV-specific T cells were isolated. By combining richness with V gene abundances, random forest classifiers separated cases from controls with an estimated AUC of roughly 0.84.

Inclusive of the bounding cysteine and phenylalanine, the CDR3 is 13 residues long. The DNA has 30 bases, all within the CDR3, and is read from base 1. V is cut by 8 bases and J by 2 bases, and the space between the germline ends is 13 bases. CDR1 and CDR2, looked up from the germline V gene, are KGHSH and LQKENI. Every participant had a single incident cervical HPV16 infection, and prevalent HPV16 infections were excluded. Cervical HPV DNA was detected by MY09/MY11 PCR and genotyped by dot-blot hybridization. Fifteen mL of heparinized blood were centrifuged, and the buffy coat was aliquoted, frozen at -30°C, then stored at -80°C. QIAGEN kits were used to extract genomic DNA from the buffy coat specimens. Of note for this clone: The antigen it recognizes is unknown. The read is 3 residues too short to cover the CDR3 end, so that end is filled in from the germline J gene.

Using the immunoSEQ assay, multiplex PCR amplified TCR beta CDR3 regions from an average of around 1,300 ng of genomic DNA per sample. To correct primer bias, the assay used a complete synthetic TCR repertoire to set an amplification baseline. The amplicons were sequenced using the Illumina platform. The study's own analysis went as follows. Sequence errors were corrected by clustering with frequency ratios and a modified nearest-neighbor algorithm, and the sequences were then analyzed in the immunoSEQ Analyzer using IMGT gene definitions. At each rarefaction depth, TCR richness and evenness were averaged across 20 rarefaction repeats, and samples with fewer sequences than that depth were excluded. V, D and J gene relative abundances were compared between groups with Wilcoxon rank sum tests, applying FDR correction. For the blinded duplicates, the intraclass correlation was 95% to 96% for TCR richness and averaged around 81% across around 66 gene segments. Entries here come from immuneACCESS through TCRdb and include only in-frame sequences with V and J called. Some clones fail to appear in such tables; in the studies checked, an unresolved V gene covers under half of the shortfall, and the cause of the remainder is unknown. For V, J and clone size, that table is used; D and trimming come from the DNA. The sample's records list 30,000 to 35,000 clones. The ten largest clones capture about 8.8% of the sample.

The clonotype originates from a woman between 18 and 75 years old with a cervical HPV16 infection that either progressed to CIN3+ or cleared (not recorded which). The rearrangement combines TRBV18 with TRBJ2-7; 5 matching bases give a weak D call of TRBD1. What was sequenced was blood buffy coat. The part of the CDR3 DNA that was read is TGTGCCAGCACGCCACCGACAGCCTACGAG. Its coded protein is CASTPPTAYE. The whole CDR3 sequence reads CASTPPTAYEQYF.